These 31 T cell receptor beta chains came from one sample sequenced in a study of low-dose radiotherapy and immunotherapy resistance in tumors. Described time point: before trial treatment. Primers used for first-strand cDNA, a TRAV- and TRBV-specific set, covered both alpha and beta chains. TCR amplification used about 18 PCR cycles, a constant-region primer and a V-primer adapter. TCRdb called the reads again in MiXCR, with one record for every CDR3 protein. In the table there are some 57,000 distinct CDR3 sequences, roughly 24% of which are singletons. Sequencing was performed on PBMCs, taken before treatment. The receptor set was obtained from a male donor with prostate cancer.

This clonotype was seen repeatedly, ten times or more. The J gene is TRBJ1-2, the V gene TRBV2, with a possible D match to TRBD1 (6 bases). V gave up 6 bases and J gave up 3 bases, with 14 bases separating them. CDR1 and CDR2 from the germline V gene are SNHLY and FYNNEI. CDR3 length equals 14 residues. The CDR3 protein is CASSPRQVYYGYTF. CDR3 nucleotides: TGTGCCAGCAGCCCGAGACAGGTCTACTATGGCTACACCTTC.

With respect to this clonotype: This may be a read error, as it is one base from a much larger clone. The rearrangement uses TRBV30 and TRBJ2-5, with D possibly called TRBD1 or TRBD2 (5 bases each). The V gene's germline CDR1 is GTSNPN and CDR2 SVGIG (reference sequence). V was trimmed by 3 bases and J by 11 bases, leaving 25 bases between them. The CDR3 length is 15 residues. The CDR3 bases are TGTGCCTGGAGAGACACCCCGGGACCCAACAATGAGCAGTACTTC. It translates to CAWRDTPGPNNEQYF.

At least ten counts were recorded for this clonotype. The chain has TRBV23-1 and TRBJ2-7; D is uncertain. TRBV23-1 is given ORF status, its function remaining uncertain. Trimming left V 0 bases short and J 7 bases short, with 10 bases between. CDR3 size: 13 residues. The CDR3 is CASSQSAPKEQYF. The CDR3 DNA sequence: TGCGCCAGCAGTCAATCGGCTCCGAAGGAGCAGTACTTC.

A remark on this clonotype: A far larger clone is one nucleotide away, so this likely arose from a read error. The V and J genes are TRBV5-1 and TRBJ2-5; 7 bases line up with TRBD1. After removal of 0 bases from V and 11 bases from J, the junction contained 13 bases not matched to a gene. The CDR3 loop spans 15 amino acids. Per the germline V gene, CDR1 is SGHRS and CDR2 is YFSETQ. The CDR3 spells CASSLGTGEYNEQYF. The CDR3 DNA follows: TGCGCCAGCAGCTTGGGTACAGGGGAATACAATGAGCAGTACTTC.

This chain joins TRBV20-1 and TRBJ1-5; 8 nucleotides line up with TRBD1. The ends lost 3 bases at V and 2 bases at J; junction bases unmatched: 6. This CDR3 is 15 amino acids long. CDR1 DFQATT and CDR2 SNEGSKA come from the germline V gene (reference sequence). The CDR3 region is CSASLGQAGNQPQHF. The DNA for the CDR3 is TGCAGTGCTAGTTTGGGACAGGCCGGCAATCAGCCCCAGCATTTT.

With respect to this clonotype: Only one base separates this from a far larger clonotype, so it likely reflects a read error. The chain employs TRBV5-8 and TRBJ2-7; the D is unclear. The germline V and J ends were trimmed by 0 bases and 7 bases, with 17 bases remaining between them. Germline V gene data show CDR1 as SGHTS and CDR2 as YDEGEE. CDR3 length: 15 amino acids. In nucleotides, the CDR3 is TGTGCCAGCAGCTTGGCTCCCGGACCCTCCAGGGAGCAGTACTTC. Its translation: CASSLAPGPSREQYF.

There are many counts of this clonotype. The rearrangement links TRBV5-4 to TRBJ2-3; 12 bases map to TRBD2. The germline gives CDR1 SGHNT, CDR2 YYREEE (reference sequence). The length of the CDR3 is 17 residues. V dropped 4 bases and J dropped 0; count of bases not matched to a gene: 6. For the CDR3, the DNA is TGTGCCAGCAGCGGTGGACTAGCGGGACCTAGCACAGATACGCAGTATTTT. Translated, it gives CASSGGLAGPSTDTQYF. The full variable domain, in which reference TRBV5-4 and TRBJ2-3 provide the parts outside the CDR3, is ETGVTQSPTHLIKTRGQQVTLRCSSQSGHNTVSWYQQALGQGPQFIFQYYREEENGRGNFPPRFSGLQFPNYSSELNVNALELDDSALYLCASSGGLAGPSTDTQYFGPGTRLTVL.

This clonotype was observed many times. V usage is TRBV5-1 and J usage is TRBJ2-1; 13 bases are a match to TRBD2. Germline V gene data show CDR1 as SGHRS and CDR2 as YFSETQ. Germline trimming cut 1 base from V and 8 bases from J; bases unmatched to any gene: 3. CDR3 length: 15 residues. The DNA for the CDR3 is TGCGCCAGCAGCTTGTGGACTAGCGGGAGAGATGAGCAGTTCTTC. Translation: CASSLWTSGRDEQFF.

This clonotype was picked up many times. The chain combines TRBV5-1 with TRBJ2-7, with D tentatively TRBD1 (6 bases). The CDR3 sequence is 16 residues long. Germline CDR1 is SGHRS and CDR2 is YFSETQ. V was shortened by 0 bases and J by 6 bases, with 19 bases between the two germline ends. The CDR3 DNA is TGCGCCAGCAGCTTGGCCGCGACAGGTGGTACCCGCGAGCAGTACTTC. It is translated as CASSLAATGGTREQYF.

The V call is TRBV29-1, the J call TRBJ2-1; TRBD1 matches 7 bases. Looked up from germline, CDR1 is SQVTM and CDR2 is ANQGSEA. The junction had 8 bases not matched to a gene; V was cut back by 6 bases and J by 3 bases. The CDR3 runs 14 residues. This CDR3 is CSVETGFDYNEQFF. Written as DNA, the CDR3 is TGCAGCGTGGAGACAGGGTTTGACTACAATGAGCAGTTCTTC.

The chain uses TRBV27 and TRBJ2-3; D is possibly TRBD1 (5 bases). This CDR3 has 15 residues. V dropped 6 bases and J dropped 4 bases, with 17 bases sitting between them. Looked up from germline, CDR1 is MNHEY and CDR2 is SMNVEV (reference sequence). This CDR3 reads CASSPKAGFPDTQYF. CDR3 nucleotides: TGTGCCAGCAGCCCTAAGGCAGGGTTCCCAGATACGCAGTATTTT.

The chain is built from TRBV28 and TRBJ2-7, with 9 bases that match TRBD1. The CDR3 totals 15 residues. J was trimmed by 5 bases and V by 2 bases; bases with no gene match: 7. CDR1 and CDR2 from the germline V gene are MDHEN and SYDVKM. The CDR3, as DNA: TGTGCCAGCAGTTTACCCGGGACAGGGTGGAACGAGCAGTACTTC. Its translation: CASSLPGTGWNEQYF.

This CDR3 is CASSLVAGGGNIQYF. The CDR3 coding sequence is TGCGCCAGCAGCTTGGTAGCAGGTGGGGGAAACATTCAGTACTTC. The V gene is TRBV5-1, the J gene TRBJ2-4, with D possibly called TRBD1 or TRBD2 (5 bases each). The CDR3 is 15 amino acids. V dropped 0 bases and J dropped 6 bases, with 13 bases sitting between them. The germline V gene encodes CDR1 SGHRS and CDR2 YFSETQ.

Many counts were recorded for this clonotype. The chain employs TRBV6-6 and TRBJ2-7; TRBD2 is a possible D gene (6 bases). Between the trimmed V and J ends, which lost 4 bases and 0 bases, there was a span of 13 bases. Germline-derived CDR1 and CDR2 are MNHNY and SVGAGI (reference sequence). The CDR3 spans 15 residues. This CDR3 is CASSSQAGSSYEQYF. DNA for the CDR3: TGTGCCAGCAGTTCCCAGGCGGGGAGCTCCTACGAGCAGTACTTC.

This clonotype was seen at least ten times. The rearrangement joins TRBV6-6 to TRBJ2-5, with D possibly matching TRBD2 (6 bases). CDR1 and CDR2 from the germline V gene are MNHNY and SVGAGI (reference sequence). The V and J ends lost 2 bases and 1 base respectively, with 14 bases between them. The length of the CDR3 is 16 residues. In DNA, the CDR3 is TGTGCCAGCAGTTACCCGATCGGTAGCGGCCAAGAGACCCAGTACTTC. It yields the protein CASSYPIGSGQETQYF.

This clonotype was found many times. The V call is TRBV20-1, the J call TRBJ2-3; the D is unclear. CDR3 length: 11 residues. Germline V CDR1 and CDR2: DFQATT, SNEGSKA (reference sequence). Trimming took off 1 base at V and 4 bases at J, with 3 bases between the two ends. As DNA, the CDR3 is TGCAGTGCTAGAGTCTCAGATACGCAGTATTTT. This sequence encodes CSARVSDTQYF.

This clonotype was observed at least ten times. The rearrangement joins TRBV5-1 to TRBJ2-7, with 12 bases aligning to TRBD2. The CDR3 is 15 amino acids. The V gene end was trimmed by 0 bases and the J gene end by 7 bases; junction bases not matched to a gene: 5. Germline CDR1 and CDR2: SGHRS and YFSETQ. Here the CDR3 DNA reads TGCGCCAGCAGCTTGGAAGGACTAGCGGGACGGGAGCAGTACTTC. Its translation is CASSLEGLAGREQYF.

Many counts were recorded for this clonotype. This rearrangement joins TRBV29-1 to TRBJ2-5, with D unclear. The germline V and J ends were trimmed by 5 bases and 5 bases, with 9 bases remaining between them. CDR1 is SQVTM and CDR2 is ANQGSEA in the germline V gene. The CDR3 has 11 amino acids. CDR3 DNA: TGCAGCGTTCGGACGGCCGAGACCCAGTACTTC. Translation gives CSVRTAETQYF. The whole variable domain, filled in from reference TRBV29-1 and TRBJ2-5, reads SAVISQKPSRDICQRGTSLTIQCQVDSQVTMMFWYRQQPGQSLTLIATANQGSEATYESGFVIDKFPISRPNLTFSTLTVSNMSPEDSSIYLCSVRTAETQYFGPGTRLLVL.

CDR3 loop: CASSPGTSGLYEQYF. Here the CDR3 DNA reads TGTGCCAGCAGCCCCGGGACTAGCGGGCTCTACGAGCAGTACTTC. The chain uses TRBV5-6 and TRBJ2-7, with TRBD2 matching over 12 bases. Germline loops: CDR1 SGHDT, CDR2 YYEEEE. V lost 4 bases and J lost 3; bases outside the gene matches: 5. The CDR3 is made up of 15 amino acids.

This clonotype was seen repeatedly, ten times or more. The rearrangement links TRBV3-1 to TRBJ1-1, with D tentatively TRBD1 (5 bases). The V gene's germline CDR1 is LGHDT and CDR2 YNNKEL (reference sequence). The length of the CDR3 is 16 residues. V lost 3 bases to trimming and J lost 1 base, with 15 bases between them. The DNA of the CDR3 is TGTGCCAGCAGCCAGCACCCGGGACGGACGAACACTGAAGCTTTCTTT. Amino acid sequence: CASSQHPGRTNTEAFF.

J is TRBJ2-1 and V is TRBV24-1; no clear D. Germline V lookup: CDR1 KGHDR, CDR2 SFDVKD. The CDR3 runs 11 residues. The V end lost 7 bases, the J end lost 10 bases, and 10 bases lay between the germline ends. CDR3 nucleotide sequence: TGTGCCACCAGGAATTTGTACGAGCAGTTCTTC. Translating it yields CATRNLYEQFF.

The chain links TRBV7-2 to TRBJ1-2, with a possible D match to TRBD1 (6 bases). The germline V and J ends were trimmed by 3 bases and 4 bases, with 9 bases remaining between them. Germline loops: CDR1 SGHTA, CDR2 FQGNSA. The CDR3 consists of 13 residues. CDR3 residues: CASSLAGVYGYTF. The CDR3 DNA is TGTGCCAGCAGCTTGGCAGGGGTCTATGGCTACACCTTC. The full variable domain, its missing parts supplied by reference TRBV7-2 and TRBJ1-2, is GAGVSQSPSNKVTEKGKDVELRCDPISGHTALYWYRQSLGQGLEFLIYFQGNSAPDKSGLPSDRFSAERTGGSVSTLTIQRTQQEDSAVYLCASSLAGVYGYTFGSGTRLTVV.

This clonotype was observed at least ten times. The V call is TRBV7-6, the J call TRBJ2-7; TRBD2 matches 8 bases. The CDR3 length is 15 residues. Germline assignment: CDR1 SGHVS and CDR2 FNYEAQ. V shed 5 bases, J shed 4 bases, and the junction held 10 bases outside the gene matches. This CDR3 reads CASSTSGSQFYEQYF. The CDR3 DNA reads as TGTGCCAGCAGCACCAGCGGGAGCCAGTTTTACGAGCAGTACTTC.

The chain uses TRBV3-1 and TRBJ2-1; no clear D gene. The CDR3 length is 15 residues. Germline CDR1 reads LGHDT; CDR2 reads YNNKEL (reference sequence). V was shortened by 0 bases and J by 1 base, with 7 bases between the two germline ends. As DNA, the CDR3 is TGTGCCAGCAGCCAAGACAGGATTTCCTACAATGAGCAGTTCTTC. Its protein is CASSQDRISYNEQFF.

Many counts were recorded for this clonotype. The J gene is TRBJ2-7, the V gene TRBV7-9; D gene uncertain. This CDR3 region has 14 residues. Germline CDR1 is SEHNR and CDR2 is FQNEAQ (reference sequence). Trimming took off 1 base at V and 3 bases at J, with 10 bases between the two ends. The CDR3 region has the DNA TGTGCCAGCAGCTTAGGCTACGGTTACTACGAGCAGTACTTC. Translating it yields CASSLGYGYYEQYF.

This clonotype was detected ten times or more. This chain joins TRBV5-1 and TRBJ2-1; D is undetermined. V lost 1 base and J 10 bases, leaving 9 bases between the germline ends. The CDR3 has 12 amino acids. In germline, CDR1 is SGHRS, CDR2 YFSETQ. The CDR3 DNA follows: TGCGCCAGCAGCTTGAGCCGGCGAGAGCAGTTCTTC. Translated: CASSLSRREQFF.

This chain joins TRBV12-3 or TRBV12-4 and TRBJ2-6; no clear D. This CDR3 is 13 amino acids long. With 4 bases removed from V and 2 bases from J, the gap between germline ends came to 3 bases. The CDR3 is CASSYTGANVLTF. As DNA, the CDR3 is TGTGCCAGCAGTTATACTGGGGCCAACGTCCTGACTTTC.

The chain has TRBV28 and TRBJ2-7; D remains ambiguous. Germline V gene lookup returns CDR1 MDHEN and CDR2 SYDVKM. Trimming took 4 bases from V and 2 from J, leaving 12 bases between them. This CDR3 spans 14 amino acids. CDR3 in DNA: TGTGCCAGCAGTTGGGGTGGCAGTACCTACGAGCAGTACTTC. This sequence encodes CASSWGGSTYEQYF. Full variable domain (outside the CDR3, taken from reference TRBV28 and TRBJ2-7): DVKVTQSSRYLVKRTGEKVFLECVQDMDHENMFWYRQDPGLGLRLIYFSYDVKMKEKGDIPEGYSVSREKKERFSLILESASTNQTSMYLCASSWGGSTYEQYFGPGTRLTVT.

CDR3: CSARRLAGGRETQYF. The CDR3 DNA follows: TGCAGTGCTAGGCGACTAGCGGGGGGGCGGGAGACCCAGTACTTC. This chain links TRBV20-1 with TRBJ2-5; 14 bases are shared with TRBD2. The CDR3 covers 15 residues. The V gene's germline CDR1 is DFQATT and CDR2 SNEGSKA (reference sequence). Germline trimming cut 3 bases from V and 5 bases from J; bases unmatched to any gene: 5.

This clonotype has at least ten counts. The V and J genes are TRBV18 and TRBJ2-7; 9 bases line up with TRBD1. Germline-derived CDR1 and CDR2 are KGHSH and LQKENI. V was pared by 5 bases and J by 3 bases, with 5 bases of the junction left unmatched. CDR3 size: 14 residues. CDR3 protein: CASSAPTGGYEQYF. In DNA form, the CDR3 reads TGTGCCAGCTCAGCCCCGACAGGGGGCTACGAGCAGTACTTC.

This chain uses TRBV12-3 or TRBV12-4 with TRBJ2-1, with TRBD1 matching over 7 bases. With V trimmed by 5 bases and J by 5 bases, 12 bases remained unmatched. This CDR3 spans 16 amino acids. CDR3 coding DNA: TGTGCCAGCAGTCCACACAGGGGAGTTCTCGACAATGAGCAGTTCTTC. It specifies CASSPHRGVLDNEQFF.